This entry lists 23 T cell receptor beta chains sequenced from one sample in a study of T-cell memory formation after mild COVID-19. TCRdb recomputed calls from the 5' RACE reads with MiXCR, one row per CDR3 protein. This table holds 110,000 or so distinct CDR3 sequences, 22% found once. Sequenced material: PBMCs or a T cell subset sorted from them (not recorded which). The receptors here all came from a man younger than 35 who had mild COVID-19 (a few samples of this study predate the infection). Cell type and time point are not known.

The chain carries TRBV6-5 and TRBJ1-4; D unresolved. V was cut by 4 bases and J by 2 bases, with 14 bases left in between. Germline V gives CDR1 MNHEY, CDR2 SVGAGI. The CDR3 sequence is 16 residues long. For the CDR3, the DNA is TGTGCCAGCAGTTTCCGACCCCAGAGGACTAATGAAAAACTGTTTTTT. It specifies CASSFRPQRTNEKLFF.

This clonotype was observed a few times. The chain couples TRBV6-2 or TRBV6-3 to TRBJ1-2; the match to TRBD1 covers 8 bases. Germline V gene lookup returns CDR1 MNHEY and CDR2 SVGEGT. The CDR3 spans 16 residues. J gave up 2 bases and V 2 bases, and 7 bases lay outside the gene matches. CDR3 sequence: CASSYPPGTGNYGYTF. CDR3 in DNA: TGTGCCAGCAGTTACCCCCCCGGGACAGGAAACTATGGCTACACCTTC.

This clonotype was found a few times. The chain couples TRBV6-5 to TRBJ2-7, with D perhaps TRBD1 (5 bases). Germline CDR1 reads MNHEY; CDR2 reads SVGAGI. The V end was cut by 6 bases, the J end by 3 bases, with 15 bases between. CDR3 size: 14 residues. CDR3 DNA sequence: TGTGCCAGCAGCCCCGGCCCAGGGATCTACGAGCAGTACTTC. Translating it yields CASSPGPGIYEQYF.

The chain links TRBV4-1 to TRBJ2-3; TRBD2 agrees at 7 bases. The CDR3 contains 16 residues. Germline CDR1 is MGHRA and CDR2 is YSYEKL. The V and J ends lost 1 base and 2 bases, in that order; junction bases with no gene match: 6. The CDR3 coding sequence is TGCGCCAGCAGCCAAGTTGAAGCGGGGTTCACAGATACGCAGTATTTT. Translation: CASSQVEAGFTDTQYF.

This clonotype was observed a few times. This chain connects TRBV11-1 to TRBJ2-6; D gene unclear. The CDR3 is 18 amino acids. Germline V gene sequence: CDR1 SGHAT, CDR2 FQDESV (reference sequence). Trimming took off 4 bases at V and 1 base at J, with 17 bases between the two ends. The CDR3: CASSSPGLTRSGANVLTF. The CDR3 DNA reads as TGTGCCAGCAGCTCACCGGGCCTCACACGGTCTGGGGCCAACGTCCTGACTTTC.

This clonotype was observed many times. CDR3 amino acids: CASSHEQGPAPNEQFF. CDR3 coding DNA: TGCGCCAGCAGCCATGAACAGGGCCCTGCCCCAAATGAGCAGTTCTTC. The chain has TRBV4-3 and TRBJ2-1; weak D call: TRBD1 (6 bases). Trimming removed 3 bases at V and 7 bases at J, with 19 bases between. Germline V gene data show CDR1 as LGHNA and CDR2 as YSLEER. CDR3 length: 16 residues.

With respect to this clonotype: The junction and the germline gene differ at one end; a read error may be behind it. This chain joins TRBV20-1 and TRBJ2-1, with no clear D. Germline V CDR1 and CDR2: DFQATT, SNEGSKA (reference sequence). The CDR3 is 13 amino acids. CDR3 in DNA: TGCAGTGCTAGGCGTCCCTCCTACAATGAGCAGTCCTTC. The encoded protein is CSARRPSYNEQSF.

This clonotype was counted a few times. V is TRBV7-2 and J is TRBJ1-3, with no clear D. CDR3 length: 16 residues. Germline V gene sequence: CDR1 SGHTA, CDR2 FQGNSA. Trimming cost V 5 bases and J 0 bases, with 14 bases left between them. CDR3 DNA sequence: TGTGCCAGCAGCCCATCCCTTGGGTCCTCTGGAAACACCATATATTTT. It specifies CASSPSLGSSGNTIYF. The full variable domain, completed using reference TRBV7-2 and TRBJ1-3, is GAGVSQSPSNKVTEKGKDVELRCDPISGHTALYWYRQSLGQGLEFLIYFQGNSAPDKSGLPSDRFSAERTGGSVSTLTIQRTQQEDSAVYLCASSPSLGSSGNTIYFGEGSWLTVV.

The V call is TRBV7-2, the J call TRBJ2-7; 7 nucleotides line up with TRBD1. The germline V gene has CDR1 SGHTA and CDR2 FQGNSA. The CDR3 spans 14 residues. The V segment lost 2 bases and the J segment 4 bases; nucleotides outside the gene matches: 5. The CDR3 protein is CASSLRQGRYEQYV. CDR3 in DNA: TGTGCCAGCAGCTTAAGACAGGGCCGTTACGAGCAGTACGTC.

The chain links TRBV4-2 to TRBJ2-7; tentative D call: TRBD2 (6 bases). Trimming left V 1 base short and J 1 base short, with 17 bases between. Looked up from germline, CDR1 is LGHNA and CDR2 is YNFKEQ. The CDR3 sequence is 17 residues long. DNA for the CDR3: TGTGCCAGCAGCCAAGTAGATCGCGGGGTACCTTCCTACGAGCAGTACTTC. Protein sequence: CASSQVDRGVPSYEQYF.

The genes are TRBV6-6 and TRBJ1-2, with D unresolved. Germline assignment: CDR1 MNHNY and CDR2 SVGAGI (reference sequence). The CDR3 is 12 amino acids. The V and J ends lost 2 bases and 7 bases respectively, with 8 bases between them. The CDR3 here is CASSYRRSGYTF. The DNA for the CDR3 is TGTGCCAGCAGTTACCGCAGGAGTGGCTACACCTTC.

The chain carries TRBV28 and TRBJ2-1; TRBD2 matches 11 bases. The CDR3 is 16 amino acids. With 5 bases clipped from V and 12 bases from J, the junction kept 15 bases outside the gene matches. Germline CDR1 reads MDHEN; CDR2 reads SYDVKM. The CDR3 nucleotides are TGTGCCAGCAGTCCCCCGGGTAGCGGGGGGGGTAGGGGGCAGTTCTTC. Translating it yields CASSPPGSGGGRGQFF.

This clonotype was seen a handful of times. The chain has TRBV7-9 and TRBJ2-2; 11 nucleotides match TRBD1. Per the germline V gene, CDR1 is SEHNR and CDR2 is FQNEAQ (reference sequence). The CDR3 sequence is 15 residues long. Trimming at V came to 7 bases and at J to 3 bases, leaving 4 bases not matched to a gene. The CDR3 loop reads CASTRDRGYTGELFF. The CDR3 region has the DNA TGTGCCAGCACCAGGGACAGGGGGTACACCGGGGAGCTGTTTTTT.

This clonotype is large by share. V and J are TRBV6-2 or TRBV6-3 and TRBJ1-5; D might be TRBD1 (5 bases). V was cut by 6 bases and J by 2 bases, with 11 bases left in between. The germline V gene has CDR1 MNHEY and CDR2 SVGEGT. This CDR3 comprises 14 residues. The CDR3 nucleotides are TGTGCCAGCAGATCACTACAGGGCAATCAGCCCCAGCATTTT. This sequence encodes CASRSLQGNQPQHF.

This sequence joins TRBV11-2 and TRBJ2-5; 11 bases agree with TRBD2. The V segment lost 0 bases and the J segment 1 base; nucleotides outside the gene matches: 1. This CDR3 has 16 amino acids. CDR1 and CDR2 (germline): SGHAT, FQNNGV. CDR3 amino acids: CASSLDLAGGQETQYF. The DNA of the CDR3 is TGTGCCAGCAGCTTAGACCTAGCGGGGGGCCAAGAGACCCAGTACTTC.

This clonotype occurred a few times. The rearrangement uses TRBV6-2 or TRBV6-3 and TRBJ1-1; D call uncertain. Germline CDR1 is MNHEY and CDR2 is SVGEGT. Between the trimmed V and J ends, which lost 3 bases and 5 bases, there was a span of 10 bases. The CDR3 length is 13 residues. As DNA, the CDR3 is TGTGCCAGCAGTTATACCCGGAGGACTGAAGCTTTCTTT. Translation: CASSYTRRTEAFF.

V usage is TRBV5-1 and J usage is TRBJ2-4; D may be TRBD1 (6 bases). The germline gives CDR1 SGHRS, CDR2 YFSETQ. The CDR3 consists of 15 residues. The V and J ends lost 4 bases and 6 bases respectively, with 17 bases between them. The chain's CDR3 is CASSPLAGEGNIQYF. The CDR3 nucleotides read TGCGCCAGCAGCCCACTTGCAGGGGAAGGAAACATTCAGTACTTC.

This clonotype was counted many times. At one boundary the junction diverges from the germline segment, which might be a read error. J is TRBJ2-3 and V is TRBV7-7; 8 bases line up with TRBD2. Per the germline V gene, CDR1 is SSHAT and CDR2 is FNYEAQ (reference sequence). CDR3 length: 15 residues. CDR3 region: CASSYAAGGTDTQYF. In DNA, the CDR3 is TGTGCTAGCAGCTACGCAGCGGGGGGCACAGATACGCAGTATTTT.

This clonotype was counted ten times or more. This sequence joins TRBV3-1 and TRBJ2-2; D remains ambiguous. The CDR3 runs to 17 residues. V dropped 1 base and J dropped 2 bases, with 14 bases sitting between them. Germline lookup yields CDR1 LGHDT and CDR2 YNNKEL (reference sequence). The CDR3 DNA reads as TGTGCCAGCAGCCAAGTATTGGTCGGGCCAAACACCGGGGAGCTGTTTTTT. It yields the protein CASSQVLVGPNTGELFF.

The rearrangement joins TRBV5-6 to TRBJ2-3; 7 bases line up with TRBD2. The CDR3 sequence is 14 residues long. Germline CDR1 and CDR2: SGHDT and YYEEEE. V was pared by 5 bases and J by 1 base, with 4 bases of the junction left unmatched. DNA for the CDR3: TGTGCCAGCAGTTACGGACTAGGCACAGATACGCAGTATTTT. Protein product: CASSYGLGTDTQYF.

In this sample, this clonotype turned up a few times. The chain links TRBV19 to TRBJ1-2; D is unclear. The V end was cut by 2 bases, the J end by 5 bases, with 9 bases between. The germline gives CDR1 LNHDA, CDR2 SQIVND (reference sequence). The CDR3 has 13 amino acids. CDR3 sequence reads: CASSITGPYGYTF. CDR3 coding DNA: TGTGCCAGTAGTATAACGGGTCCGTATGGCTACACCTTC.

The rearrangement links TRBV6-2 or TRBV6-3 to TRBJ2-5; D is undetermined. Germline values: CDR1 MNHEY, CDR2 SVGEGT. The ends were cut back, 2 bases at V and 4 bases at J, with 17 bases in the middle. This CDR3 comprises 16 residues. In DNA, the CDR3 is TGTGCCAGCAGTTACCTAGTCGTCACCCCGGGAGAGACCCAGTACTTC. Amino acid sequence: CASSYLVVTPGETQYF.

The gene calls are TRBV5-1 and TRBJ2-2; possibly TRBD2 for D (5 bases). CDR3 size: 15 residues. Trimming stripped 0 bases from V and 5 bases from J, with 11 bases between. Germline loops: CDR1 SGHRS, CDR2 YFSETQ. The CDR3 region is CASSLVYRGTGELFF. In DNA form, the CDR3 reads TGCGCCAGCAGCTTGGTGTACAGAGGGACCGGGGAGCTGTTTTTT.